This paragraph covers one TCR beta chain sequence. Per germline, CDR1 LGHDT and CDR2 YNNKEL (reference sequence). This CDR3 contains 16 residues. Losses at the gene ends were 1 base for V and 7 bases for J; bases not matched to a gene: 12. One Seattle source followed patients from active infection through their disease course. This specimen belongs to a study of blood T cell repertoires in COVID-19. Study at large: Sources were T cells, B-cell-depleted T cells, or PBMCs; the material itself was cDNA or gDNA.

As handled by the study authors: The authors estimated nucleated cell counts from reference gene primer amplification. Sequencing used immunoSEQ multiplex PCR; TCRdb keeps in-frame clones, though not all of them. That table supplies the V and J calls and clone size; D and trimming were determined from the DNA. This table has about 49,000 clones, 81% appearing once. The receptor was derived from a woman of 80 years or more with COVID-19, enrolled during active disease. The chain combines TRBV3-1 (or the pseudogene TRBV3-2) with TRBJ1-2; 7 bases fit TRBD1. Sequences were obtained from peripheral blood. As DNA, the CDR3 is TGTGCCAGCAGCCAAGGTCCCCCGGGGCCAGGGGGTGGCTACACCTTC. This translates into CASSQGPPGPGGGYTF.